This T cell receptor (beta chain) was sequenced during a study of T cell responses to AZD1222 COVID-19 vaccine. Findings and limits, study-wide: In a largely white British group with more females than males, clonal diversity was possibly underestimated. Spike as a whole was targeted by vaccine-associated CD4 TCRs, dominant at 160-218 and 743-854.

Note on this clone: No antigen is known for it.

V was cut by 1 base and J by 8 bases, with 12 bases left in between. Germline V gene data show CDR1 as SGHAT and CDR2 as FQNNGV. The length of the CDR3 is 15 residues. Here immunoSEQ multiplex PCR was the method, and the copy in TCRdb shows in-frame clones only, minus some. The sample has 15,000 to 17,000 clones, approximately 90% seen once. Sequenced material: peripheral blood, taken 28 days after the second AZD1222 dose. The clonotype was recovered from an adult who received the AZD1222 COVID-19 vaccine. The gene calls are TRBV11-2 and TRBJ1-6; TRBD1 is a possible D gene (6 bases). CDR3 protein: CASSLVGGQDSPLHF. CDR3 DNA sequence: TGTGCCAGCAGCTTAGTCGGGGGGCAGGATTCACCCCTCCACTTT.